Presented here are 17 T cell receptor beta chains from one specimen sequenced in a study of follicular helper T cells after annual influenza vaccination. Time point defined: 2014-2015 season, pre-vaccination. The method was immunoSEQ multiplex PCR; TCRdb's version includes in-frame clones alone and lacks a portion of them. The table lists 9,900 or so clones, 70% to 85% of them singletons. Sequencing used CXCR5- memory CD4+ T cells sorted from blood, obtained on the day of influenza vaccination. The source of these receptors is an adult who received the influenza vaccine.

This clone is a singleton in its sample. V is TRBV11-2 and J is TRBJ2-1, with D perhaps assigned TRBD1 or TRBD2 (7 bases each). The CDR3 contains 16 residues. Germline V CDR1 and CDR2: SGHAT, FQNNGV. V dropped 5 bases and J dropped 5 bases, with 19 bases sitting between them. The CDR3 DNA reads as TGTGCCAGCAGCCCAGGGGGGAGGGTGAGTAACAATGAGCAGTTCTTC. Protein product: CASSPGGRVSNNEQFF.

This chain joins TRBV7-2 and TRBJ1-5; TRBD1 aligns across 7 bases. The germline gives CDR1 SGHTA, CDR2 FQGNSA. This CDR3 spans 15 amino acids. The trim removed 0 bases at V and 3 bases at J, leaving 2 bases unmatched. This chain's CDR3 is CASSLAGQSNQPQHF. CDR3 DNA: TGTGCCAGCAGCTTAGCGGGACAGTCCAATCAGCCCCAGCATTTT.

V is TRBV2 and J is TRBJ2-1, with TRBD2 identical over 10 bases. V trimming: 1 base; J trimming: 7 bases; junction bases outside the gene matches: 7. Germline values: CDR1 SNHLY, CDR2 FYNNEI. CDR3 length: 16 residues. The CDR3 DNA reads TGTGCCAGCAGTGAAGAAACTAGCGGGATCGGTAATGAGCAGTTCTTC. Its translation is CASSEETSGIGNEQFF.

The V call is TRBV30, the J call TRBJ1-5; 9 nucleotides align to TRBD1. The V and J ends lost 3 bases and 0 bases, in that order; junction bases with no gene match: 18. Per germline, CDR1 GTSNPN and CDR2 SVGIG (reference sequence). The CDR3 length is 20 residues. The CDR3 loop is CAWSPSLGTGPVYSNQPQHF. The CDR3 DNA reads TGTGCCTGGAGCCCTTCCTTGGGGACAGGGCCGGTTTATAGCAATCAGCCCCAGCATTTT.

This sequence joins TRBV30 and TRBJ1-1, with D perhaps matching TRBD1 (6 bases). Germline assignment: CDR1 GTSNPN and CDR2 SVGIG (reference sequence). The V gene lost 3 bases and the J gene lost 5 bases, with 16 bases spanning the gap. The length of the CDR3 is 14 residues. CDR3 DNA: TGTGCCTGGAGCCAAACAGGGCCGGGGACTGAAGCTTTCTTT. Translating it yields CAWSQTGPGTEAFF. Variable domain in full (rest from reference TRBV30 and TRBJ1-1): SQTIHQWPATLVQPVGSPLSLECTVEGTSNPNLYWYRQAAGRGLQLLFYSVGIGQISSEVPQNLSASRPQDRQFILSSKKLLLSDSGFYLCAWSQTGPGTEAFFGQGTRLTVV.

V gene TRBV5-1 combines with J gene TRBJ2-5; TRBD1 matches at 7 bases. CDR3 length: 13 amino acids. Germline values: CDR1 SGHRS, CDR2 YFSETQ. J was trimmed by 5 bases and V by 4 bases; bases with no gene match: 5. CDR3 region: CASSLDRPETQYF. The CDR3 DNA is TGCGCCAGCAGCCTGGACAGGCCTGAGACCCAGTACTTC.

The chain has TRBV29-1 and TRBJ1-5, with TRBD1 identical over 7 bases. Germline V gene sequence: CDR1 SQVTM, CDR2 ANQGSEA. Unmatched junction bases numbered 10, after V lost 6 bases and J lost 2 bases. The CDR3 sequence is 15 residues long. DNA for the CDR3: TGCAGCGTGGGGATCGGGACAGCTGGCAATCAGCCCCAGCATTTT. It yields the protein CSVGIGTAGNQPQHF.

V is TRBV27 and J is TRBJ2-6, with unresolved D. There are 15 residues in the CDR3. Trimming cost V 3 bases and J 0 bases, with 6 bases left between them. Germline V gene sequence: CDR1 MNHEY, CDR2 SMNVEV (reference sequence). The CDR3 nucleotides read TGTGCCAGCAGTTTCATTAGCTCTGGGGCCAACGTCCTGACTTTC. Translated: CASSFISSGANVLTF.

A single count supports this clone. The chain uses TRBV9 and TRBJ2-5, with 7 bases identical to TRBD2. The germline V gene has CDR1 SGDLS and CDR2 YYNGEE. Losses at the gene ends were 0 bases for V and 1 base for J; bases not matched to a gene: 3. The CDR3 contains 15 residues. The CDR3: CASSVGWEGQETQYF. The CDR3 DNA sequence: TGTGCCAGCAGCGTAGGGTGGGAGGGCCAAGAGACCCAGTACTTC.

The chain recombines TRBV6-5 with TRBJ1-1, with TRBD1 matching 8 bases. The trim removed 2 bases at V and 7 bases at J, leaving 9 bases unmatched. CDR3 size: 15 residues. Per germline, CDR1 MNHEY and CDR2 SVGAGI. The chain's CDR3 is CASSYLRTGHSEAFF. CDR3 sequence (DNA): TGTGCCAGCAGTTACCTCCGGACAGGGCATAGTGAAGCTTTCTTT.

The V call is TRBV7-6, the J call TRBJ2-5, with a weak D call TRBD2 (5 bases). V was cut by 5 bases and J by 10 bases, with 11 bases left in between. CDR3 length: 11 residues. Per germline, CDR1 SGHVS and CDR2 FNYEAQ. The CDR3 DNA follows: TGTGCCAGCAGCCCTGCCGGAGGCCAGTACTTC. Translation: CASSPAGGQYF.

This clone was observed a handful of times. CDR3 sequence reads: CASSLASDSTYEQYF. CDR3 bases: TGTGCCAGCAGCTTGGCTTCGGACAGTACCTACGAGCAGTACTTC. The chain uses TRBV5-5 and TRBJ2-7; D might be TRBD1 (6 bases). Germline values: CDR1 SGHKS, CDR2 YYEKEE (reference sequence). This CDR3 has 15 residues. The germline V and J ends were trimmed by 0 bases and 2 bases, with 12 bases remaining between them.

This clone has a handful of counts. The chain combines TRBV5-4 with TRBJ2-1, with 9 bases identical to TRBD1. CDR3 length: 13 residues. The ends lost 3 bases at V and 8 bases at J; junction bases unmatched: 3. Germline V lookup: CDR1 SGHNT, CDR2 YYREEE (reference sequence). The CDR3 nucleotides are TGTGCCAGCAGCTGGGACAGGGTCGATGAGCAGTTCTTC. Translated: CASSWDRVDEQFF.

This clone was seen a handful of times. This rearrangement joins TRBV5-6 to TRBJ1-5; no reliable D call. Trimming stripped 0 bases from V and 7 bases from J, with 5 bases between. Germline loops: CDR1 SGHDT, CDR2 YYEEEE. This CDR3 is 12 amino acids long. The DNA for the CDR3 is TGTGCCAGCAGCTTGGGTCGCCAGCCCCAGCATTTT. Its protein is CASSLGRQPQHF.

The rearrangement uses TRBV7-2 and TRBJ2-7; D remains unclear. The V end was cut by 1 base, the J end by 3 bases, with 7 bases between. The CDR3 is 13 amino acids. Germline V lookup: CDR1 SGHTA, CDR2 FQGNSA. The CDR3: CASSLGNGYEQYF. The CDR3 region has the DNA TGTGCCAGCAGCTTAGGAAATGGCTACGAGCAGTACTTC.

The chain has TRBV5-1 and TRBJ2-3; 7 bases align to TRBD2. Germline CDR1 and CDR2: SGHRS and YFSETQ. The CDR3 is 15 amino acids. The junction had 8 bases not matched to a gene; V was cut back by 5 bases and J by 2 bases. The CDR3 is CASSLRGVLTDTQYF. CDR3 coding DNA: TGCGCCAGCAGTCTACGGGGGGTGCTCACAGATACGCAGTATTTT.

The genes are TRBV5-4 and TRBJ2-1; the D is unclear. The CDR3 runs 14 residues. Trimming took 1 base from V and 6 from J, leaving 11 bases between them. Looked up from germline, CDR1 is SGHNT and CDR2 is YYREEE (reference sequence). This CDR3 reads CASSLSPLSNEQFF. CDR3 in DNA: TGTGCCAGCAGCTTGTCCCCCCTCAGCAATGAGCAGTTCTTC.